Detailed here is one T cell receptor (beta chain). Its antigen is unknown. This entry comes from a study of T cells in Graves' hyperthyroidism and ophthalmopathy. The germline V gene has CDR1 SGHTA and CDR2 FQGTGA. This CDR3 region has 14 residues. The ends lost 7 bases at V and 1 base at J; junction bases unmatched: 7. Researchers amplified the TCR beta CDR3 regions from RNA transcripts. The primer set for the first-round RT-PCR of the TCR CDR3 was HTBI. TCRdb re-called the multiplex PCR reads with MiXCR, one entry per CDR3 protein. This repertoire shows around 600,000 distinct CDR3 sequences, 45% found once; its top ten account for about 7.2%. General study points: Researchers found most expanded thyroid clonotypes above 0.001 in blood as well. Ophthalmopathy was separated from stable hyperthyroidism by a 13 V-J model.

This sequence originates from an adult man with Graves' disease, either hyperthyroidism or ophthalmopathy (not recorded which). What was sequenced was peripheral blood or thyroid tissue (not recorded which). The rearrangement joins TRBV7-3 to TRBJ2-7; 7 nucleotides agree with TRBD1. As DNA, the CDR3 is TGTGCCAGCACCAGACAGGGTTGGTCCTACGAGCAGTACTTC. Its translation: CASTRQGWSYEQYF.